This TCR beta chain was profiled in a study of graft-versus-host responses after intestinal transplantation. Overall study context: Each of the recipients got a multivisceral, liver-intestinal, or isolated intestinal transplant. The study gave all recipients anti-thymocyte globulin induction, then tacrolimus and steroids for about 3 years. Notes on the study in general: Among recipient marrow samples, GvH clones were found; some appeared first in ileum or blood.

Note on this clone: The antigen is undetermined.

In germline, CDR1 is SNHLY, CDR2 FYNNEI. The CDR3 loop spans 16 amino acids. Trimming removed 7 bases at V and 0 bases at J, with 16 bases between. Sequenced by immunoSEQ multiplex PCR; TCRdb stores in-frame clones only, minus some. The table shows tens of thousands of clones, with approximately 83% occurring only once. This specimen consisted of unstimulated CD8+ T cells sorted from spleen or lymph node cells, obtained before intestinal transplant. The chain uses TRBV2 and TRBJ2-1; no clear D gene. This TCR came from a human donor who received an intestinal transplant. The CDR3, as DNA: TGTGCCAGCACCCCCCAGGCCGCGAGCTCCTACAATGAGCAGTTCTTC. As protein: CASTPQAASSYNEQFF.